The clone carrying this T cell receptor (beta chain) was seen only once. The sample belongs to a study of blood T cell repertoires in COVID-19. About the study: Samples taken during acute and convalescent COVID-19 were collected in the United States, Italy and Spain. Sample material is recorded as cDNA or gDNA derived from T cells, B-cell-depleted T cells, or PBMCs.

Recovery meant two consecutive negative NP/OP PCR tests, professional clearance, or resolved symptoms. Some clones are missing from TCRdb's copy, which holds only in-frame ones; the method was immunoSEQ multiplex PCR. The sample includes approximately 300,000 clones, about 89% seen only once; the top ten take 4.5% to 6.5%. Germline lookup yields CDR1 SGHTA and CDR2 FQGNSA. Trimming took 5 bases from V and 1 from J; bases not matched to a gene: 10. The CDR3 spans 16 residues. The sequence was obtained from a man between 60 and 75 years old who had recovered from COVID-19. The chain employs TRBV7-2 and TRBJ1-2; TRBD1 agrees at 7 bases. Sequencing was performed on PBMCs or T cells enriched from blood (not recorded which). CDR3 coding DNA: TGTGCCAGCAGCCTGTACGGACAGGAACTTAACTATGGCTACACCTTC. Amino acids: CASSLYGQELNYGYTF.